This is a list of T cell receptor beta chains from one sample in a study of CD8+CD57+ T cells in acquired aplastic anemia. TCRdb reprocessed the reads with MiXCR, giving one entry per CDR3 protein. The sample lists under 500,000 distinct CDR3 sequences; less than 35% were seen once. What was sequenced was sorted CD4+, CD8+, or CD8+CD57+ T cells (not recorded which) from PBMCs. The receptors were sampled from a human donor with aplastic anemia. Both conserved end residues are part of each CDR3. Each record gives: D gene, V gene, CDR3 length, CDR3 protein. D genes are given only for firm matches.

D gene: TRBD1
V gene: TRBV3-1
CDR3 length: 14
CDR3 protein: CASTHAGQGNGYTF

D gene: .
V gene: TRBV20-1
CDR3 length: 13
CDR3 protein: CSAALTGQETQYF

D gene: TRBD1
V gene: TRBV5-1
CDR3 length: 15
CDR3 protein: CASSLKADRAYEQYF

D gene: .
V gene: TRBV20-1
CDR3 length: 12
CDR3 protein: CSASRTTGELFF

D gene: .
V gene: TRBV2
CDR3 length: 13
CDR3 protein: CASRGPGVDGYTF

D gene: .
V gene: TRBV13
CDR3 length: 19
CDR3 protein: CASSLEAPGNFLSYNEQFF

D gene: TRBD1
V gene: TRBV2
CDR3 length: 12
CDR3 protein: CASSEQGDGYTF

D gene: .
V gene: TRBV29-1
CDR3 length: 14
CDR3 protein: CSVDTSSGANVLTF

D gene: TRBD1
V gene: TRBV28
CDR3 length: 15
CDR3 protein: CASSPRQGVSNEQYF

D gene: TRBD1
V gene: TRBV7-2
CDR3 length: 14
CDR3 protein: CASSGRTGIYGYTF

D gene: TRBD1
V gene: TRBV30
CDR3 length: 15
CDR3 protein: CAWHPGTASYNEQFF

D gene: TRBD1
V gene: TRBV2
CDR3 length: 15
CDR3 protein: CASSPTGANTDTQYF

D gene: .
V gene: TRBV2
CDR3 length: 14
CDR3 protein: CASSQDIGNQPQHF

D gene: .
V gene: TRBV25-1
CDR3 length: 15
CDR3 protein: CASEDPGRSGNTIYF

D gene: TRBD2
V gene: TRBV5-1
CDR3 length: 13
CDR3 protein: CASNAGGRETQYF

D gene: .
V gene: TRBV15
CDR3 length: 14
CDR3 protein: CATSPIAYNSPLHF

D gene: TRBD1
V gene: TRBV25-1
CDR3 length: 15
CDR3 protein: CASSPSGQQKETQYF

D gene: TRBD1
V gene: TRBV9
CDR3 length: 14
CDR3 protein: CASSLKGTETGYTF

D gene: TRBD1
V gene: TRBV3-1
CDR3 length: 15
CDR3 protein: CASSATGLLGYGYTF

D gene: .
V gene: TRBV29-1
CDR3 length: 13
CDR3 protein: CSVASGGSYEQYF

D gene: TRBD1
V gene: TRBV30
CDR3 length: 14
CDR3 protein: CAWSLTGEGTEAFF

D gene: .
V gene: TRBV12-3/TRBV12-4
CDR3 length: 13
CDR3 protein: CASSLQSTGELFF

D gene: TRBD2
V gene: TRBV2
CDR3 length: 14
CDR3 protein: CASSTGRPYNEQFF

D gene: TRBD2
V gene: TRBV5-1
CDR3 length: 16
CDR3 protein: CASSPSGGLGYNEQFF

D gene: TRBD2
V gene: TRBV6-1
CDR3 length: 16
CDR3 protein: CASSEEIGGGSTEQYF

D gene: .
V gene: TRBV12-3/TRBV12-4
CDR3 length: 13
CDR3 protein: CASSLRIDSGYTF

D gene: .
V gene: TRBV25-1
CDR3 length: 14
CDR3 protein: CASSGQGSPNEQFF

D gene: .
V gene: TRBV4-2
CDR3 length: 12
CDR3 protein: CASSQADSPLHF

D gene: .
V gene: TRBV29-1
CDR3 length: 12
CDR3 protein: CSSRLGEDTQYF

D gene: .
V gene: TRBV27
CDR3 length: 14
CDR3 protein: CASSLRSRVLGYTF

D gene: TRBD2
V gene: TRBV12-3/TRBV12-4
CDR3 length: 15
CDR3 protein: CASIQAGLGTDTQYF